Listed below are T cell receptor beta chains from one sample, sequenced in a study of cytomegalovirus exposure and HLA in healthy donors. The assay was immunoSEQ multiplex PCR, and TCRdb's table has in-frame clones only and misses some. Here the sample spans 100,000 to 150,000 clones, around 70% being singletons. What was sequenced was PBMCs. Source of these receptors: a male donor in good health and CMV-seronegative. CDR3s include the opening cysteine and the closing phenylalanine or tryptophan. The order of the fields is V gene, J gene, D gene, CDR3 length, clone size, CDR3 protein, CDR3 DNA. The D gene is left open where the match is weak. Rows may omit the clone size; those that give it use once, few, many or a size class.

V gene: TRBV5-1
J gene: TRBJ2-2
D gene: TRBD2
CDR3 length: 17
clone size: few
CDR3 protein: CASSPRTGGSNTGELFF
CDR3 DNA: TGCGCCAGCAGCCCCCGTACGGGAGGTTCGAACACCGGGGAGCTGTTTTTT

V gene: TRBV7-9
J gene: TRBJ2-2
D gene: TRBD1
CDR3 length: 16
clone size: NA
CDR3 protein: CASSLGQGFGPGELFF
CDR3 DNA: TGTGCCAGCAGCTTGGGACAGGGTTTTGGGCCCGGGGAGCTGTTTTTT

V gene: TRBV28
J gene: TRBJ1-5
D gene: TRBD1
CDR3 length: 18
clone size: NA
CDR3 protein: CASSSSRDRGRGYQPQHF
CDR3 DNA: TGTGCCAGCAGTTCGTCCCGGGACAGGGGGCGAGGGTATCAGCCCCAGCATTTT

V gene: TRBV27
J gene: TRBJ2-5
D gene: TRBD2
CDR3 length: 15
clone size: once
CDR3 protein: CASSLYLAARETQYF
CDR3 DNA: TGTGCCAGCAGTTTATACCTAGCGGCTAGGGAGACCCAGTACTTC

V gene: TRBV9
J gene: TRBJ1-5
D gene: TRBD1
CDR3 length: 14
clone size: once
CDR3 protein: CASSPGQVGQPQHF
CDR3 DNA: TGTGCCAGCAGCCCCGGACAGGTCGGTCAGCCCCAGCATTTT

V gene: TRBV15
J gene: TRBJ2-2
D gene: TRBD1
CDR3 length: 16
clone size: NA
CDR3 protein: CATSTETGSNTGELFF
CDR3 DNA: TGTGCCACCAGCACTGAGACAGGGTCGAACACCGGGGAGCTGTTTTTT

V gene: TRBV5-6
J gene: TRBJ2-2
D gene: NA
CDR3 length: 15
clone size: NA
CDR3 protein: CASSLAGLNTGELFF
CDR3 DNA: TGTGCCAGCAGCTTGGCAGGGTTGAACACCGGGGAGCTGTTTTTT

V gene: TRBV14
J gene: TRBJ2-3
D gene: NA
CDR3 length: 18
clone size: NA
CDR3 protein: CASSQELRGSGHTDTQYF
CDR3 DNA: TGTGCCAGCAGCCAAGAATTGCGGGGTAGCGGTCACACAGATACGCAGTATTTT

V gene: TRBV29-1
J gene: TRBJ2-5
D gene: NA
CDR3 length: 16
clone size: few
CDR3 protein: CSVGPIWASVIETQYF
CDR3 DNA: TGCAGCGTCGGCCCCATTTGGGCTAGCGTGATCGAGACCCAGTACTTC

V gene: TRBV5-4
J gene: TRBJ2-3
D gene: NA
CDR3 length: 14
clone size: NA
CDR3 protein: CASGGGARTDTQYF
CDR3 DNA: TGTGCCAGCGGAGGGGGGGCGCGGACAGATACGCAGTATTTT

V gene: TRBV19
J gene: TRBJ2-7
D gene: NA
CDR3 length: 13
clone size: NA
CDR3 protein: CASSIGASYEQYF
CDR3 DNA: TGTGCCAGTAGTATAGGGGCCTCCTACGAGCAGTACTTC

V gene: TRBV4-1
J gene: TRBJ2-1
D gene: TRBD2
CDR3 length: 15
clone size: NA
CDR3 protein: CASSQVGLAGEEQFF
CDR3 DNA: TGCGCCAGCAGCCAAGTGGGACTAGCGGGTGAAGAGCAGTTCTTC

V gene: TRBV6-1
J gene: TRBJ2-7
D gene: NA
CDR3 length: 13
clone size: NA
CDR3 protein: CASSEYRAYEQYF
CDR3 DNA: TGTGCCAGCAGTGAGTACAGAGCCTACGAGCAGTACTTC

V gene: TRBV25-1
J gene: TRBJ1-5
D gene: TRBD1
CDR3 length: 12
clone size: NA
CDR3 protein: CASRTGGQPQHF
CDR3 DNA: TGTGCCAGCAGGACAGGGGGCCAGCCCCAGCATTTT

V gene: TRBV5-1
J gene: TRBJ1-2
D gene: NA
CDR3 length: 12
clone size: NA
CDR3 protein: CASSTASYGYTF
CDR3 DNA: TGCGCCAGCAGCACAGCTTCCTATGGCTACACCTTC

V gene: TRBV5-1
J gene: TRBJ1-1
D gene: NA
CDR3 length: 16
clone size: NA
CDR3 protein: CASSPRPGQLNTEAFF
CDR3 DNA: TGCGCCAGCAGCCCCAGACCCGGACAGTTGAACACTGAAGCTTTCTTT

V gene: TRBV27
J gene: TRBJ2-1
D gene: TRBD2
CDR3 length: 13
clone size: NA
CDR3 protein: CASSLAGGNEQFF
CDR3 DNA: TGTGCCAGCAGTTTAGCGGGAGGGAATGAGCAGTTCTTC

V gene: TRBV7-2
J gene: TRBJ1-5
D gene: NA
CDR3 length: 13
clone size: NA
CDR3 protein: CASSRTVEEPQHF
CDR3 DNA: TGTGCCAGCAGCCGGACAGTGGAAGAGCCCCAGCATTTT

V gene: TRBV25-1
J gene: TRBJ1-2
D gene: NA
CDR3 length: 13
clone size: NA
CDR3 protein: CASAPRGWYGYTF
CDR3 DNA: TGTGCCAGCGCCCCTCGGGGTTGGTATGGCTACACCTTC

V gene: TRBV4-2
J gene: TRBJ2-7
D gene: TRBD2
CDR3 length: 16
clone size: NA
CDR3 protein: CASSQDPSAGGHEQYF
CDR3 DNA: TGTGCCAGCAGCCAAGACCCTTCCGCGGGAGGCCACGAGCAGTACTTC

V gene: TRBV5-5
J gene: TRBJ1-1
D gene: NA
CDR3 length: 13
clone size: NA
CDR3 protein: CASSLWGVTEAFF
CDR3 DNA: TGTGCCAGCAGCTTGTGGGGGGTCACTGAAGCTTTCTTT

V gene: TRBV19
J gene: TRBJ2-7
D gene: NA
CDR3 length: 15
clone size: few
CDR3 protein: CASSPGGRAKYEQYF
CDR3 DNA: TGTGCCAGTAGTCCTGGAGGCCGAGCTAAATACGAGCAGTACTTC

V gene: TRBV30
J gene: TRBJ2-3
D gene: NA
CDR3 length: 13
clone size: NA
CDR3 protein: CAWSTGPHDTQYF
CDR3 DNA: TGTGCCTGGAGTACAGGACCTCACGATACGCAGTATTTT

V gene: TRBV28
J gene: TRBJ2-7
D gene: NA
CDR3 length: 14
clone size: NA
CDR3 protein: CASAQGLGAYEQYF
CDR3 DNA: TGTGCCAGCGCGCAGGGGCTAGGTGCGTACGAGCAGTACTTC

V gene: TRBV29-1
J gene: TRBJ2-7
D gene: TRBD2
CDR3 length: 13
clone size: NA
CDR3 protein: CSAASGRAHEQYF
CDR3 DNA: TGCAGCGCCGCTAGCGGGAGGGCCCACGAGCAGTACTTC

V gene: TRBV19
J gene: TRBJ1-1
D gene: NA
CDR3 length: 13
clone size: NA
CDR3 protein: CASTSGGDTEAFF
CDR3 DNA: TGTGCCAGTACCAGTGGGGGCGACACTGAAGCTTTCTTT

V gene: TRBV5-1
J gene: TRBJ2-7
D gene: NA
CDR3 length: 14
clone size: NA
CDR3 protein: CASSFLATSYEQYF
CDR3 DNA: TGCGCCAGCAGCTTCCTAGCGACGTCCTACGAGCAGTACTTC

V gene: TRBV7-9
J gene: TRBJ2-2
D gene: NA
CDR3 length: 18
clone size: NA
CDR3 protein: CASSLAKPGHLNIGELFF
CDR3 DNA: TGTGCCAGCAGCTTAGCGAAGCCGGGACACCTGAACATCGGGGAGCTGTTTTTT

V gene: TRBV9
J gene: TRBJ2-5
D gene: TRBD2
CDR3 length: 15
clone size: few
CDR3 protein: CASSVGPAGGETQYF
CDR3 DNA: TGTGCCAGCAGCGTAGGCCCCGCGGGAGGAGAGACCCAGTACTTC

V gene: TRBV5-1
J gene: TRBJ2-7
D gene: TRBD1
CDR3 length: 16
clone size: NA
CDR3 protein: CASRPGQDTFSYEQYF
CDR3 DNA: TGCGCCAGCAGACCTGGACAGGACACCTTCTCCTACGAGCAGTACTTC

V gene: TRBV7-9
J gene: TRBJ1-1
D gene: NA
CDR3 length: 15
clone size: once
CDR3 protein: CASSGRDGMNTEAFF
CDR3 DNA: TGTGCCAGCAGCGGGCGGGACGGTATGAACACTGAAGCTTTCTTT

V gene: TRBV5-1
J gene: TRBJ1-1
D gene: NA
CDR3 length: 16
clone size: NA
CDR3 protein: CASSLEGGRRNTEAFF
CDR3 DNA: TGCGCCAGCAGCTTGGAGGGGGGGCGGAGGAACACTGAAGCTTTCTTT

V gene: TRBV2
J gene: TRBJ1-2
D gene: NA
CDR3 length: 16
clone size: NA
CDR3 protein: CASHREGSTDLYGYTF
CDR3 DNA: TGTGCCAGCCACCGGGAGGGGAGCACGGACCTTTATGGCTACACCTTC

V gene: TRBV7-2
J gene: TRBJ2-1
D gene: TRBD2
CDR3 length: 16
clone size: few
CDR3 protein: CASSPSGGRAGNEQFF
CDR3 DNA: TGTGCCAGCAGCCCATCTGGCGGGAGGGCCGGGAATGAGCAGTTCTTC

V gene: TRBV2
J gene: TRBJ2-7
D gene: NA
CDR3 length: 15
clone size: NA
CDR3 protein: CASTPTAGQSYEQYF
CDR3 DNA: TGTGCCAGCACTCCTACGGCGGGACAGAGCTACGAGCAGTACTTC

V gene: TRBV2
J gene: TRBJ1-2
D gene: NA
CDR3 length: 13
clone size: NA
CDR3 protein: CASSDIPTYGYTF
CDR3 DNA: TGTGCCAGCAGCGACATACCGACCTATGGCTACACCTTC

V gene: TRBV6-6
J gene: TRBJ2-1
D gene: TRBD2
CDR3 length: 15
clone size: few
CDR3 protein: CASSSGTIPYNEQFF
CDR3 DNA: TGTGCCAGCAGTTCCGGGACTATCCCCTACAATGAGCAGTTCTTC

V gene: TRBV28
J gene: TRBJ1-4
D gene: TRBD1
CDR3 length: 15
clone size: NA
CDR3 protein: CASSPSGTGSEKLFF
CDR3 DNA: TGTGCCAGCAGTCCATCCGGGACAGGGAGTGAAAAACTGTTTTTT

V gene: TRBV7-9
J gene: TRBJ1-4
D gene: TRBD1
CDR3 length: 17
clone size: NA
CDR3 protein: CSSSLADGQVVGEKLFF
CDR3 DNA: TGTTCCAGCAGCTTAGCGGATGGACAGGTCGTTGGTGAAAAACTGTTTTTT